Shown below are 13 T cell receptor beta chains from a single sample sequenced in a study of blood T cell repertoires in COVID-19. The protocol was immunoSEQ multiplex PCR, while the TCRdb copy is restricted to in-frame clones and leaves out a portion. The data show roughly 180,000 clones, with about 83% seen just once and about 8.6% held by the top ten. Specimen: PBMCs or T cells enriched from blood (not recorded which). These TCRs come from a woman in her thirties who had recovered from COVID-19.

This clone was detected only a few times. V is TRBV5-1 and J is TRBJ2-7; 12 positions match TRBD2. CDR1 is SGHRS and CDR2 is YFSETQ in the germline V gene. The junction had 7 bases not matched to a gene; V was cut back by 0 bases and J by 3 bases. The CDR3 length is 17 residues. The CDR3 sequence is CASSLGMGLAGYYEQYF. For the CDR3, the DNA is TGCGCCAGCAGCTTGGGAATGGGACTAGCGGGTTACTACGAGCAGTACTTC.

The chain joins TRBV19 to TRBJ2-6; TRBD1 matches at 7 bases. CDR1 is LNHDA and CDR2 is SQIVND in the germline V gene (reference sequence). Losses at the gene ends were 7 bases for V and 0 bases for J; bases not matched to a gene: 6. The CDR3 runs 16 residues. The CDR3 coding sequence is TGTGCCAGTACCCAGGGGGATCCCTCTGGGGCCAACGTCCTGACTTTC. It codes for CASTQGDPSGANVLTF.

The CDR3 sequence: CASSEFYRVPGNTIYF. For the CDR3, the DNA is TGTGCCAGCAGTGAATTCTACAGGGTCCCTGGAAACACCATATATTTT. The genes are TRBV6-1 and TRBJ1-3; maybe TRBD1 (6 bases). V shed 2 bases and J shed 2 bases, with 13 bases lying between them. CDR1 and CDR2 from the germline V gene are MNHNS and SASEGT. The CDR3 contains 16 residues.

This sequence joins TRBV2 and TRBJ2-7; D is undetermined. V lost 4 bases and J 2 bases, leaving 12 bases between the germline ends. This CDR3 spans 14 amino acids. Germline values: CDR1 SNHLY, CDR2 FYNNEI. The CDR3 loop reads CASSVQLDTYEQYF. DNA of the CDR3: TGTGCCAGCAGTGTTCAGTTAGACACCTACGAGCAGTACTTC. The full variable domain, with the rest looked up from reference TRBV2 and TRBJ2-7, is EPEVTQTPSHQVTQMGQEVILRCVPISNHLYFYWYRQILGQKVEFLVSFYNNEISEKSEIFDDQFSVERPDGSNFTLKIRSTKLEDSAMYFCASSVQLDTYEQYFGPGTRLTVT.

This rearrangement joins TRBV27 to TRBJ2-1; the match to TRBD2 covers 7 bases. The CDR3 runs 15 residues. J lost 9 bases, V lost 6 bases, and 14 bases had no gene match. Germline V gives CDR1 MNHEY, CDR2 SMNVEV (reference sequence). In DNA form, the CDR3 reads TGTGCCAGCAGCCGTCCGGGGGGTAGCGGCGGTGAGCAGTTCTTC. Translated: CASSRPGGSGGEQFF.

The chain employs TRBV12-3 or TRBV12-4 and TRBJ2-1; the D is unclear. Trimming cost V 6 bases and J 6 bases, with 6 bases left between them. This CDR3 region has 11 residues. The CDR3 coding sequence is TGTGCCAGCAGCTATAGCAATGAGCAGTTCTTC. Translation gives CASSYSNEQFF.

The V call is TRBV6-5, the J call TRBJ1-2; D gene ambiguous. Germline V gene sequence: CDR1 MNHEY, CDR2 SVGAGI. Between the trimmed V and J ends, which lost 5 bases and 8 bases, there was a span of 15 bases. The CDR3 consists of 13 residues. The CDR3 region has the DNA TGTGCCAGCAGTCCCGTCGGCGGTTGGGGCTACACCTTC. It encodes CASSPVGGWGYTF.

The chain uses TRBV27 and TRBJ1-4; the D is unclear. V was cut by 2 bases and J by 0 bases, with 10 bases left in between. The CDR3 runs to 16 residues. From germline, CDR1 is MNHEY and CDR2 SMNVEV (reference sequence). The CDR3 region is CASSLRGTTTNEKLFF. The CDR3 region has the DNA TGTGCCAGCAGTTTACGTGGCACCACAACTAATGAAAAACTGTTTTTT.

The rearrangement links TRBV6-5 to TRBJ1-5, with D tentatively TRBD1 (6 bases). V was pared by 5 bases and J by 3 bases, with 11 bases between. This CDR3 contains 14 residues. Germline CDR1 is MNHEY and CDR2 is SVGAGI. The CDR3 protein is CASSRNRANQPQHF. CDR3 in DNA: TGTGCCAGCAGTCGGAACAGGGCCAATCAGCCCCAGCATTTT.

This sequence joins TRBV6-5 and TRBJ2-7; 11 nucleotides match TRBD2. The CDR3 spans 16 residues. In germline, CDR1 is MNHEY, CDR2 SVGAGI. Losses at the gene ends were 2 bases for V and 3 bases for J; bases not matched to a gene: 6. CDR3 in amino acids: CASSYPGTSGSYEQYF. The CDR3, as DNA: TGTGCCAGCAGTTACCCAGGGACTAGCGGTAGCTACGAGCAGTACTTC.

The genes are TRBV10-1 and TRBJ2-7; D possibly corresponds to TRBD1 (6 bases). Trimming removed 5 bases at V and 6 bases at J, with 14 bases between. Germline CDR1 is WNHNN and CDR2 is SYGVQD (reference sequence). This CDR3 contains 13 residues. The DNA of the CDR3 is TGCGCCAGCAGTCCGAACCGGGACACCGAGCAGTACTTC. This translates into CASSPNRDTEQYF.

The J gene is TRBJ2-6, the V gene TRBV21-1; the DNA was not compared with TRBD2, the D call given in the table. TRBV21-1 is a pseudogene segment. The CDR3 extends over 19 amino acids. CDR3 sequence (DNA): TGTGCCAGCAGCAAAGTCCCGCTGACTAGAGAAACTGGGGCCAACGTCCTGACTTTC. The encoded protein is CASSKVPLTRETGANVLTF.

This clone was observed a single time. This chain links TRBV5-6 with TRBJ1-2; 7 bases match TRBD1. CDR3 length: 14 amino acids. Germline V CDR1 and CDR2: SGHDT, YYEEEE. V shed 0 bases, J shed 6 bases, and the junction held 5 bases outside the gene matches. CDR3 sequence: CASSLGTGVHGYTF. The DNA for the CDR3 is TGTGCCAGCAGCTTGGGTACAGGGGTTCATGGCTACACCTTC.